The rows below give T cell receptor beta chains drawn from one sample of a study of cytomegalovirus exposure and HLA in healthy donors. Assay: immunoSEQ multiplex PCR; the TCRdb copy retains only in-frame clones and omits some. There are over 60,000 clones in the sample, with around 7.5% held by the top ten. The material sequenced was PBMCs. These receptors originate from a female donor in good health and CMV-seropositive. Both conserved end residues are part of each CDR3. A D gene is named only where the DNA matches it firmly. Expanded clones get a size class; other rows say once, few or many, or leave the size out.

CDR3 length: 15
V gene: TRBV6-1
D gene: NA
clone size: NA
J gene: TRBJ1-1
CDR3 DNA: TGTGCCAGCAGTGACCTTAAGGGGGATCGTACTGAAGCTTTCTTT
CDR3 protein: CASSDLKGDRTEAFF

CDR3 length: 16
V gene: TRBV9
D gene: NA
clone size: NA
J gene: TRBJ2-1
CDR3 DNA: TGTGCCAGCACCCCCCCTCTCCACGATCGGGGTAATGAGCAGTTCTTC
CDR3 protein: CASTPPLHDRGNEQFF

CDR3 length: 14
V gene: TRBV27
D gene: NA
clone size: NA
J gene: TRBJ1-1
CDR3 DNA: TGTGCCAGCACGCACACGGCAGGAGGAACTGAAGCTTTCTTT
CDR3 protein: CASTHTAGGTEAFF

CDR3 length: 14
V gene: TRBV9
D gene: TRBD2
clone size: NA
J gene: TRBJ2-7
CDR3 DNA: TGTGCCAGCAGCGCGGGGGGGAGGGCCCACGAGCAGTACTTC
CDR3 protein: CASSAGGRAHEQYF

CDR3 length: 15
V gene: TRBV28
D gene: NA
clone size: NA
J gene: TRBJ2-4
CDR3 DNA: TGTGCCAGCAGTTTCCACGAGACAGGTAAAGGCATTCAGTACTTC
CDR3 protein: CASSFHETGKGIQYF

CDR3 length: 15
V gene: TRBV2
D gene: TRBD2
clone size: NA
J gene: TRBJ2-7
CDR3 DNA: TGTGCCAGCAGTGACATCGACAGCTACGGGGGGGAGCAGTACTTC
CDR3 protein: CASSDIDSYGGEQYF

CDR3 length: 14
V gene: TRBV19
D gene: TRBD1
clone size: NA
J gene: TRBJ2-3
CDR3 DNA: TGTGCCAGTTCACAGGGGGCCTCCACAGATACGCAGTATTTT
CDR3 protein: CASSQGASTDTQYF

CDR3 length: 15
V gene: TRBV13
D gene: NA
clone size: NA
J gene: TRBJ2-7
CDR3 DNA: TGTGCCAGCAGCTCCAGGGCATCAGGTTCCTACGAGCAGTACTTC
CDR3 protein: CASSSRASGSYEQYF

CDR3 length: 16
V gene: TRBV27
D gene: TRBD1
clone size: NA
J gene: TRBJ1-1
CDR3 DNA: TGTGCCAGCAGTACGGGGGTGACAGGGAGGTACACTGAAGCTTTCTTT
CDR3 protein: CASSTGVTGRYTEAFF

CDR3 length: 18
V gene: TRBV19
D gene: TRBD1
clone size: NA
J gene: TRBJ1-5
CDR3 DNA: TGTGCCAGTAGAGGCGGAAGGGACAGGCAGAATAGCAATCAGCCCCAGCATTTT
CDR3 protein: CASRGGRDRQNSNQPQHF

CDR3 length: 17
V gene: TRBV7-2
D gene: NA
clone size: NA
J gene: TRBJ2-2
CDR3 DNA: TGTGCCAGCAGCTCCGTTATAGGACGGGGTAACACCGGGGAGCTGTTTTTT
CDR3 protein: CASSSVIGRGNTGELFF

CDR3 length: 14
V gene: TRBV7-9
D gene: NA
clone size: NA
J gene: TRBJ1-2
CDR3 DNA: TGTGCCAGCAGCTTAGAAAGACAAGCCGAGGGCTACACCTTC
CDR3 protein: CASSLERQAEGYTF

CDR3 length: 14
V gene: TRBV30
D gene: TRBD2
clone size: NA
J gene: TRBJ2-1
CDR3 DNA: TGTGCCTGGAGGACTAGCGGGAGGGCCAATGAGCAGTTCTTC
CDR3 protein: CAWRTSGRANEQFF

CDR3 length: 15
V gene: TRBV19
D gene: TRBD1
clone size: NA
J gene: TRBJ2-3
CDR3 DNA: TGTGCCAGTACTCCGACAGGGGGGGACACAGATACGCAGTATTTT
CDR3 protein: CASTPTGGDTDTQYF

CDR3 length: 13
V gene: TRBV14
D gene: NA
clone size: NA
J gene: TRBJ1-2
CDR3 DNA: TGTGCCAGCAGCCGTTACACCTACTATGGCTACACCTTC
CDR3 protein: CASSRYTYYGYTF

CDR3 length: 14
V gene: TRBV30
D gene: NA
clone size: NA
J gene: TRBJ1-2
CDR3 DNA: TGTGCCTGGAACCCTAGACAGCCGCCATATGGCTACACCTTC
CDR3 protein: CAWNPRQPPYGYTF

CDR3 length: 13
V gene: TRBV30
D gene: NA
clone size: NA
J gene: TRBJ1-1
CDR3 DNA: TGTGCCTGGAGCTGGGAGGGGGACACTGAAGCTTTCTTT
CDR3 protein: CAWSWEGDTEAFF

CDR3 length: 15
V gene: TRBV30
D gene: NA
clone size: NA
J gene: TRBJ2-2
CDR3 DNA: TGTGCCTGGAGCCGGGATATTCGGAACACCGGGGAGCTGTTTTTT
CDR3 protein: CAWSRDIRNTGELFF

CDR3 length: 13
V gene: TRBV30
D gene: TRBD1
clone size: NA
J gene: TRBJ1-5
CDR3 DNA: TGTGCCTGGAACAGGGGCTTCAATCAGCCCCAGCATTTT
CDR3 protein: CAWNRGFNQPQHF

CDR3 length: 13
V gene: TRBV28
D gene: TRBD2
clone size: NA
J gene: TRBJ2-7
CDR3 DNA: TGTGCCACCGGGGGGACTGTTTTCTACGAGCAGTACTTC
CDR3 protein: CATGGTVFYEQYF

CDR3 length: 14
V gene: TRBV5-1
D gene: TRBD1
clone size: NA
J gene: TRBJ2-7
CDR3 DNA: TGCGCCAGCAGTCTTGACAGGGCCTCCTACGAGCAGTACTTC
CDR3 protein: CASSLDRASYEQYF

CDR3 length: 12
V gene: TRBV6-5
D gene: TRBD2
clone size: NA
J gene: TRBJ2-7
CDR3 DNA: TGTGCCAGCCAGGGACTAGCCAACGAGCAGTACTTC
CDR3 protein: CASQGLANEQYF

CDR3 length: 14
V gene: TRBV18
D gene: TRBD1
clone size: NA
J gene: TRBJ1-2
CDR3 DNA: TGTGCCAGCTCACACGGACAGGGCAACTATGGCTACACCTTC
CDR3 protein: CASSHGQGNYGYTF

CDR3 length: 15
V gene: TRBV7-9
D gene: NA
clone size: NA
J gene: TRBJ2-1
CDR3 DNA: TGTGCCAGCAGCTTACTTACAGGGTCCTACAATGAGCAGTTCTTC
CDR3 protein: CASSLLTGSYNEQFF

CDR3 length: 17
V gene: TRBV5-1
D gene: NA
clone size: NA
J gene: TRBJ2-5
CDR3 DNA: TGCGCCAGCAGCCAAATTGTAATAACAGGTCTTGCAGAGACCCAGTACTTC
CDR3 protein: CASSQIVITGLAETQYF

CDR3 length: 16
V gene: TRBV7-3
D gene: NA
clone size: NA
J gene: TRBJ2-1
CDR3 DNA: TGTGCCAGCAGCCCCGTGGCTAGAGGGATAGGCAATGAGCAGTTCTTC
CDR3 protein: CASSPVARGIGNEQFF

CDR3 length: 13
V gene: TRBV9
D gene: NA
clone size: NA
J gene: TRBJ1-1
CDR3 DNA: TGTGCCAGCAGCCCCCCCGGGGACACTGAAGCTTTCTTT
CDR3 protein: CASSPPGDTEAFF

CDR3 length: 15
V gene: TRBV18
D gene: TRBD1
clone size: NA
J gene: TRBJ1-1
CDR3 DNA: TGTGCCAGCTCATCTGGACAGGGGGCGAACACTGAAGCTTTCTTT
CDR3 protein: CASSSGQGANTEAFF

CDR3 length: 13
V gene: TRBV29-1
D gene: TRBD2
clone size: NA
J gene: TRBJ2-3
CDR3 DNA: TGCAGCGGGAGACTAGCCAGCACAGATACGCAGTATTTT
CDR3 protein: CSGRLASTDTQYF

CDR3 length: 11
V gene: TRBV29-1
D gene: NA
clone size: medium-sized
J gene: TRBJ1-2
CDR3 DNA: TGCAGCGTTAGCTGGTTACGGGGCTACACCTTC
CDR3 protein: CSVSWLRGYTF

CDR3 length: 16
V gene: TRBV27
D gene: NA
clone size: NA
J gene: TRBJ2-7
CDR3 DNA: TGTGCCAGCAGTTTATCTGAGGACACTCACTCCTACGAGCAGTACTTC
CDR3 protein: CASSLSEDTHSYEQYF

CDR3 length: 15
V gene: TRBV11-2
D gene: NA
clone size: NA
J gene: TRBJ2-5
CDR3 DNA: TGTGCCAGCAGCCCCTTGGAGGCCACGAGAGAGACCCAGTACTTC
CDR3 protein: CASSPLEATRETQYF

CDR3 length: 15
V gene: TRBV9
D gene: NA
clone size: NA
J gene: TRBJ2-1
CDR3 DNA: TGTGCCAGCAGCGTAGACTTAAGCTCCTACAATGAGCAGTTCTTC
CDR3 protein: CASSVDLSSYNEQFF

CDR3 length: 14
V gene: TRBV7-2
D gene: NA
clone size: NA
J gene: TRBJ2-5
CDR3 DNA: TGTGCCAGCAGCTTAGTCTTGGGCCCAGAGACCCAGTACTTC
CDR3 protein: CASSLVLGPETQYF

CDR3 length: 15
V gene: TRBV5-1
D gene: TRBD2
clone size: NA
J gene: TRBJ2-3
CDR3 DNA: TGCGCCAGCAGTTTGACTAGCGGGGGAAGTGATACGCAGTATTTT
CDR3 protein: CASSLTSGGSDTQYF

CDR3 length: 14
V gene: TRBV7-9
D gene: NA
clone size: NA
J gene: TRBJ1-2
CDR3 DNA: TGTGCCAGCAGCTTACCGGGTCCTGGCTATGGCTACACCTTC
CDR3 protein: CASSLPGPGYGYTF

CDR3 length: 13
V gene: TRBV29-1
D gene: TRBD1
clone size: NA
J gene: TRBJ2-4
CDR3 DNA: TGCAGCGTGAGGGACAGGGCCAAAAACATTCAGTACTTC
CDR3 protein: CSVRDRAKNIQYF

CDR3 length: 15
V gene: TRBV7-7
D gene: NA
clone size: NA
J gene: TRBJ2-5
CDR3 DNA: TGTGCTAGCAGCGCTGCCGGGACTCCAGGGGAGACCCAGTACTTC
CDR3 protein: CASSAAGTPGETQYF

CDR3 length: 15
V gene: TRBV9
D gene: NA
clone size: NA
J gene: TRBJ2-2
CDR3 DNA: TGTGCCAGCAGCGTACTGTCGGGAGCAGGCGGGGAGCTGTTTTTT
CDR3 protein: CASSVLSGAGGELFF

CDR3 length: 14
V gene: TRBV11-2
D gene: TRBD2
clone size: NA
J gene: TRBJ2-7
CDR3 DNA: TGTGCCAGCAGCTCCACTAGCGGTCTCTACGAGCAGTACTTC
CDR3 protein: CASSSTSGLYEQYF

CDR3 length: 14
V gene: TRBV27
D gene: TRBD1
clone size: NA
J gene: TRBJ2-7
CDR3 DNA: TGTGCCAGCAGTGCGGGACAGGGAGGGTACGAGCAGTACTTC
CDR3 protein: CASSAGQGGYEQYF

CDR3 length: 13
V gene: TRBV4-3
D gene: NA
clone size: NA
J gene: TRBJ1-5
CDR3 DNA: TGCGCCAGCAGCCGCGTTACAGGAAGGCCCCAGCATTTT
CDR3 protein: CASSRVTGRPQHF

CDR3 length: 15
V gene: TRBV6-5
D gene: NA
clone size: NA
J gene: TRBJ1-2
CDR3 DNA: TGTGCCAGCAGTTACGATTCGGTGACTCCCTATGGCTACACCTTC
CDR3 protein: CASSYDSVTPYGYTF

CDR3 length: 18
V gene: TRBV15
D gene: NA
clone size: NA
J gene: TRBJ2-6
CDR3 DNA: TGTGCCACCAGCAGAGCCCGCGGGCCTCACTCTGGGGCCAACGTCCTGACTTTC
CDR3 protein: CATSRARGPHSGANVLTF